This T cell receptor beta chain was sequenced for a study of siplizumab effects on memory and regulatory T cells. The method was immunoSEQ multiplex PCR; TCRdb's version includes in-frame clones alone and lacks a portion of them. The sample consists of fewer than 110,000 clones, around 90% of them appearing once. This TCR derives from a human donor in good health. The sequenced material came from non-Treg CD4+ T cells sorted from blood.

This CDR3 is CAILVEVANEQFF. CDR3 sequence (DNA): TGTGCCATACTAGTCGAGGTCGCCAATGAGCAGTTCTTC. The chain has TRBV19 and TRBJ2-1, with D possibly matching TRBD2 (5 bases). Germline V gene sequence: CDR1 LNHDA, CDR2 SQIVND (reference sequence). V was cut by 10 bases and J by 6 bases, with 16 bases left in between. The length of the CDR3 is 13 residues.